These T cell receptor beta chains were read from a single sample in a study of blood T cell repertoires in COVID-19. The repertoire was sequenced with immunoSEQ multiplex PCR; TCRdb's copy has only in-frame clones and lacks some. The sample yields some 200,000 clones, approximately 83% seen once. The sequenced sample consisted of PBMCs or T cells enriched from blood (not recorded which). These receptors all come from a middle-aged man who had recovered from COVID-19. The CDR3 runs from the conserved cysteine through the conserved F or W. Fields, in order: clone size, J gene, V gene, D gene, CDR3 protein, CDR3 DNA. D genes are given only for firm matches. Clone size is stated in some rows and not others, as once, few, many or a class when expanded.

size: .
J: TRBJ1-2
V: TRBV11-1
D: TRBD1
CDR3: CASSPRQGSGYGYTF
DNA: TGTGCCAGCAGCCCGAGACAGGGATCAGGCTATGGCTACACCTTC

size: .
J: TRBJ2-7
V: TRBV7-9
D: TRBD1
CDR3: CASSLGQGVYEQYF
DNA: TGTGCCAGCAGCTTAGGACAGGGGGTCTACGAGCAGTACTTC

size: .
J: TRBJ2-7
V: TRBV18
D: .
CDR3: CASSPDFGGESSYEQYF
DNA: TGTGCCAGCTCACCAGACTTCGGCGGGGAGAGCTCCTACGAGCAGTACTTC

size: .
J: TRBJ1-5
V: TRBV19
D: .
CDR3: CASSMVRYQPQHF
DNA: TGTGCCAGTAGTATGGTGCGGTATCAGCCCCAGCATTTT

size: .
J: TRBJ2-2
V: TRBV27
D: .
CDR3: CASSPTNTGELFF
DNA: TGTGCCAGCAGTCCTACGAACACCGGGGAGCTGTTTTTT

size: few
J: TRBJ1-2
V: TRBV19
D: .
CDR3: CASSANWPGDYGYTF
DNA: TGTGCCAGTAGTGCAAATTGGCCCGGGGACTATGGCTACACCTTC

size: .
J: TRBJ2-7
V: TRBV5-5
D: .
CDR3: CASSLTGTQYF
DNA: TGTGCCAGCAGCTTGACAGGGACGCAGTACTTC

size: .
J: TRBJ2-2
V: TRBV2
D: TRBD2
CDR3: CASSTRGGAGTGELFF
DNA: TGTGCCAGTTCTACCCGCGGGGGGGCTGGCACCGGGGAGCTGTTTTTT

size: .
J: TRBJ2-5
V: TRBV4-2
D: TRBD1
CDR3: CASSQVPGQGQLETQYF
DNA: TGTGCCAGCAGCCAAGTTCCGGGACAGGGGCAATTGGAGACCCAGTACTTC

size: once
J: TRBJ1-4
V: TRBV29-1
D: .
CDR3: CSVARTAPHDEKLFF
DNA: TGCAGCGTAGCCCGGACAGCGCCGCATGATGAAAAACTGTTTTTT

size: few
J: TRBJ2-2
V: TRBV7-6
D: TRBD2
CDR3: CASSFPETSGGSGELFF
DNA: TGTGCCAGCAGCTTCCCTGAGACTAGCGGGGGGTCTGGGGAGCTGTTTTTT